These T cell receptor beta chains were read from a single sample in a study of cytomegalovirus exposure and HLA in healthy donors. Assay: immunoSEQ multiplex PCR; the TCRdb copy retains only in-frame clones and omits some. This table holds about 170,000 clones, approximately 72% found once. Sequenced input: PBMCs. These receptors were collected from a human donor in good health. The CDR3 runs from the conserved cysteine through the conserved F or W. D genes are given only for firm matches.

D gene	V gene	J gene	CDR3 protein
TRBD1	TRBV6-6	TRBJ2-1	CASSPQGASYNEQFF
TRBD1	TRBV7-8	TRBJ1-1	CASSPTGLNTEAFF
NA	TRBV5-6	TRBJ1-1	CASSLVRYGATEAFF
NA	TRBV5-1	TRBJ2-7	CASSLTVNSYEQYF
NA	TRBV25-1	TRBJ2-3	CASGRVSTDTQYF
NA	TRBV4-3	TRBJ2-3	CASSHQVARTDTQYF
TRBD1	TRBV19	TRBJ2-2	CASSMRQGSGTGELFF
TRBD1	TRBV9	TRBJ2-7	CASSVGTGFYEQYF
NA	TRBV6-6	TRBJ1-6	CASSSPQGQSPLHF
NA	TRBV11-2	TRBJ1-6	CASSLGAPNNSPLHF
TRBD1	TRBV30	TRBJ1-2	CAWRSRQGRYGYTF
NA	TRBV6-1	TRBJ2-7	CASSARGGEQYF
TRBD2	TRBV6-1	TRBJ2-3	CASSGLYSGGATDTQYF
TRBD2	TRBV30	TRBJ2-7	CAWGLAAYEQYF
TRBD1	TRBV7-2	TRBJ2-1	CASSSGRDSYNEQFF
TRBD2	TRBV9	TRBJ2-1	CASSSRTSGTYNEQFF
TRBD2	TRBV7-4	TRBJ2-5	CASSSILAGKETQYF
NA	TRBV5-1	TRBJ2-7	CASSSTYEQYF
NA	TRBV14	TRBJ1-6	CASSQDAGGYRLHF
NA	TRBV7-3	TRBJ2-5	CASSRNTGQETQYF
NA	TRBV5-1	TRBJ2-7	CASSLVGGASSYEQYF
TRBD2	TRBV6-5	TRBJ2-5	CASSSLTSGLRETQYF
TRBD2	TRBV9	TRBJ2-7	CASSPSGVGYEQYF
TRBD2	TRBV6-1	TRBJ2-2	CASSVGLTGGELFF
NA	TRBV6-6	TRBJ1-2	CASSSGRWRSNYGYTF
NA	TRBV6-6	TRBJ1-5	CASSLEVRAQPQHF
TRBD1	TRBV10-3	TRBJ1-3	CATGQESGNTIYF
TRBD1	TRBV19	TRBJ1-1	CARWTGEAFF
TRBD1	TRBV6-6	NA	CASSYSATGGPYEQYF
NA	TRBV2	TRBJ2-1	CASSALQGPSYNEQFF
TRBD1	TRBV7-9	TRBJ1-1	CASSYRGNTEAFF
TRBD1	TRBV5-4	TRBJ2-7	CASSRQGPYEQYF
TRBD1	TRBV19	TRBJ1-6	CASKARGQTHNSPLHF
NA	TRBV5-4	TRBJ2-5	CASSLLPETQYF
TRBD1	TRBV11-2	TRBJ2-7	CASSLARDSYEQYF
NA	TRBV25-1	TRBJ2-5	CASSELGGEETQYF
NA	TRBV6-5	TRBJ1-3	CASSYSHSGNTIYF
TRBD1	TRBV19	TRBJ1-4	CASSLMGQPLTNEKLFF
TRBD1	TRBV19	TRBJ1-5	CASWDRVNQPQHF
NA	TRBV28	TRBJ2-1	CAGSGLGNEQFF
NA	TRBV5-1	TRBJ1-1	CASSLAGGNTEAFF
TRBD1	TRBV12-5	TRBJ2-6	CASQDRAGANVLTF
TRBD1	TRBV5-6	TRBJ1-1	CASSSDDRDNTEAFF
NA	TRBV27	TRBJ2-3	CASSPLIQGWDTQYF
NA	TRBV5-1	TRBJ1-1	CASSQPTAEAFF
NA	TRBV19	TRBJ1-1	CASSIYSVTEAFF
NA	TRBV6-5	TRBJ1-6	CASSSREYSPLHF
TRBD1	TRBV6-1	TRBJ2-7	CALLTGRGEQYF
TRBD1	TRBV4-3	TRBJ2-3	CASSPWTGVSTDTQYF
NA	TRBV5-4	TRBJ1-3	CASSQGQGNTIYF
TRBD2	TRBV11-2	TRBJ2-3	CASSRSGLASTDTQYF
TRBD2	TRBV4-2	TRBJ2-1	CASSQAGGISYNEQFF
TRBD1	TRBV7-3	TRBJ2-1	CASSWTGGEGNEQFF
NA	TRBV7-9	TRBJ1-5	CASSFRPEGNQPQHF
TRBD2	TRBV19	TRBJ2-5	CASSNPGLAGSGETQYF